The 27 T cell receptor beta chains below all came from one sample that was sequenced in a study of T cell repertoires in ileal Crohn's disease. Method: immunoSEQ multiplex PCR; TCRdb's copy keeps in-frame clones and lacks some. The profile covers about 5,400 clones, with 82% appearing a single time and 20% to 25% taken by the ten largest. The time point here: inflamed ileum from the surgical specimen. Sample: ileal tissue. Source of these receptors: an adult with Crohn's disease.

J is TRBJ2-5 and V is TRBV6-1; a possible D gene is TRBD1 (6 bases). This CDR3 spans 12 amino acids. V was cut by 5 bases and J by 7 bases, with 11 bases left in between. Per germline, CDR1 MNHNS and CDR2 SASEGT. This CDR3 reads CASSPSRGTQYF. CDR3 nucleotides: TGTGCCAGCAGTCCCAGCAGGGGGACCCAGTACTTC.

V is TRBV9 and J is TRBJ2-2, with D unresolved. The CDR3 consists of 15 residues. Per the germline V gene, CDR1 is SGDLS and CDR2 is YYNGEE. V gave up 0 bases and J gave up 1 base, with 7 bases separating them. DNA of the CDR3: TGTGCCAGCAGCGTAGACAAGCGGAACACCGGGGAGCTGTTTTTT. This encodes CASSVDKRNTGELFF.

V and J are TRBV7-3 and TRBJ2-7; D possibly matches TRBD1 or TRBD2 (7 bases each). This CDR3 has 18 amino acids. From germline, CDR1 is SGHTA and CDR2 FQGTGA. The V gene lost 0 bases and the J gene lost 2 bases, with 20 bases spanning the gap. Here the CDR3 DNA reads TGTGCCAGCAGCTTAACAGGGGGCGCAGGGAGGGGAGCCTACGAGCAGTACTTC. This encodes CASSLTGGAGRGAYEQYF.

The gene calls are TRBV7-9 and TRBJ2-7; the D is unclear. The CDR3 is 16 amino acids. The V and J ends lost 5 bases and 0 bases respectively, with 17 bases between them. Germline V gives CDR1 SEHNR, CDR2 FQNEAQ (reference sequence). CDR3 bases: TGTGCCAGCAGCAATATAAGCGCAGCCCTCTCCTACGAGCAGTACTTC. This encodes CASSNISAALSYEQYF.

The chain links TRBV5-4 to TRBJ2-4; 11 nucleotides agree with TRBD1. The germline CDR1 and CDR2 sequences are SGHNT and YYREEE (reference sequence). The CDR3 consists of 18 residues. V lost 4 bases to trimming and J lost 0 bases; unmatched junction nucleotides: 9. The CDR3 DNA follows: TGTGCCAGCAGCGGACGACCGGGACAGGGGGGAGCCAAAAACATTCAGTACTTC. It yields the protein CASSGRPGQGGAKNIQYF.

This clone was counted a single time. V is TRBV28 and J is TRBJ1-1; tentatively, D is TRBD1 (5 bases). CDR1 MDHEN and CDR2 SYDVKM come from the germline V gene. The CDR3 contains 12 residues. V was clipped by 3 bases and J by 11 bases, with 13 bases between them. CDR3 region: CASSFRGTRAFF. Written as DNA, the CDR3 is TGTGCCAGCAGTTTTCGGGGCACGAGGGCTTTCTTT.

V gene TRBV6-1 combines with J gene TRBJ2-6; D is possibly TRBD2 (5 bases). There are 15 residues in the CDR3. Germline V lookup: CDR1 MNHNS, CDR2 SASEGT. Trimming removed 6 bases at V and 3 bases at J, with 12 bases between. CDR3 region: CASRPFDYGANVLTF. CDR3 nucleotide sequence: TGTGCCAGCAGACCATTTGACTATGGGGCCAACGTCCTGACTTTC.

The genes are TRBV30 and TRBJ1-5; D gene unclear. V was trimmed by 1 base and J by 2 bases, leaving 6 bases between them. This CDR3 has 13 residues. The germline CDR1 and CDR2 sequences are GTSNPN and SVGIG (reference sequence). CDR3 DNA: TGTGCCTGGAGTGGTAAAGGCAATCAGCCCCAGCATTTT. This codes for CAWSGKGNQPQHF.

This CDR3 is CASSGDTSYNEQFF. The CDR3, as DNA: TGTGCCAGCAGCGGGGATACCTCCTACAATGAGCAGTTCTTC. This rearrangement joins TRBV25-1 to TRBJ2-1, with a possible D match to TRBD2 (5 bases). This CDR3 has 14 amino acids. CDR1 is MGHDK and CDR2 is SYGVNS in the germline V gene. Deletions cut 6 bases from V and 0 bases from J, with 9 bases between.

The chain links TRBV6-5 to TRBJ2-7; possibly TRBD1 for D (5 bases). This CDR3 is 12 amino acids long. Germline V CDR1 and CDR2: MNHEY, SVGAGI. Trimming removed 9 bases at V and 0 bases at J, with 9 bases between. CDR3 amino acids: CASETASYEQYF. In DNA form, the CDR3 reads TGTGCCAGTGAGACAGCCTCCTACGAGCAGTACTTC.

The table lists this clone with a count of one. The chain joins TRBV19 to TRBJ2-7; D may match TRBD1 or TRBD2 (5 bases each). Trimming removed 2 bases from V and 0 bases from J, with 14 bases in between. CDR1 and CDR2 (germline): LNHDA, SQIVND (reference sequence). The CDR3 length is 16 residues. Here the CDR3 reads CASSINAGSSSYEQYF. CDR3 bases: TGTGCCAGTAGTATAAACGCAGGGAGCTCCTCCTACGAGCAGTACTTC.

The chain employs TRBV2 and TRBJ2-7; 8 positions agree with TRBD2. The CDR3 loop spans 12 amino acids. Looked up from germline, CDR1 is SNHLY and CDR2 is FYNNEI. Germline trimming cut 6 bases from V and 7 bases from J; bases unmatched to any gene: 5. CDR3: CASRQTSVEQYF. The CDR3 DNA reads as TGTGCCAGCAGACAGACTAGCGTAGAGCAGTACTTC. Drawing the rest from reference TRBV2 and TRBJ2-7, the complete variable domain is EPEVTQTPSHQVTQMGQEVILRCVPISNHLYFYWYRQILGQKVEFLVSFYNNEISEKSEIFDDQFSVERPDGSNFTLKIRSTKLEDSAMYFCASRQTSVEQYFGPGTRLTVT.

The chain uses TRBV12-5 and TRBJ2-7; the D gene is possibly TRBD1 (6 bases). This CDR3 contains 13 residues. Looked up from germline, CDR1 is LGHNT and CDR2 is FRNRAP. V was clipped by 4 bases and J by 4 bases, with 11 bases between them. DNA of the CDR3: TGTGCTAGTGGTTGTTCAGGGGTGTACGAGCAGTACTTC. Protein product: CASGCSGVYEQYF.

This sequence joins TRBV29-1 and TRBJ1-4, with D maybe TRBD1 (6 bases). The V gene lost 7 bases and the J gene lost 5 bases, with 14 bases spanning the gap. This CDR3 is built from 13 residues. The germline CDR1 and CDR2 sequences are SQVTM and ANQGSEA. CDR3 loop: CSAWSRGNEKLFF. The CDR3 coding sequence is TGCAGCGCCTGGTCCAGGGGCAATGAAAAACTGTTTTTT. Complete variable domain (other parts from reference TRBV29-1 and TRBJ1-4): SAVISQKPSRDICQRGTSLTIQCQVDSQVTMMFWYRQQPGQSLTLIATANQGSEATYESGFVIDKFPISRPNLTFSTLTVSNMSPEDSSIYLCSAWSRGNEKLFFGSGTQLSVL.

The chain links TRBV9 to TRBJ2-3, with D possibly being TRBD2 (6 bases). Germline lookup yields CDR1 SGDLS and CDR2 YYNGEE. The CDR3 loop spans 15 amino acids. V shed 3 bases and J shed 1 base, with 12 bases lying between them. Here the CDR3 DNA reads TGTGCCAGCAGCGACGGGACTTACCGCACAGATACGCAGTATTTT. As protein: CASSDGTYRTDTQYF. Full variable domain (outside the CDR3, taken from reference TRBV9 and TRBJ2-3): DSGVTQTPKHLITATGQRVTLRCSPRSGDLSVYWYQQSLDQGLQFLIQYYNGEERAKGNILERFSAQQFPDLHSELNLSSLELGDSALYFCASSDGTYRTDTQYFGPGTRLTVL.

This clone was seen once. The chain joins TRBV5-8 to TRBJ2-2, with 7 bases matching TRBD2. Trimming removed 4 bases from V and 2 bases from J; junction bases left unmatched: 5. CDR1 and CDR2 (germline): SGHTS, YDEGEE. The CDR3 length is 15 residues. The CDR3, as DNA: TGTGCCAGCAGCACCGGGACTACCAACACCGGGGAGCTGTTTTTT. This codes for CASSTGTTNTGELFF.

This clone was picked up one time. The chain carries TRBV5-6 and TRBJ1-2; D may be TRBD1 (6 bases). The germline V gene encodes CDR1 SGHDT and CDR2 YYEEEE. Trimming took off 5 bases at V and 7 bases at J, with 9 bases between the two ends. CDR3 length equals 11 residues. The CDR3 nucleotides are TGTGCCAGCAGGTCAGGGGTTGGCTACACCTTC. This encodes CASRSGVGYTF.

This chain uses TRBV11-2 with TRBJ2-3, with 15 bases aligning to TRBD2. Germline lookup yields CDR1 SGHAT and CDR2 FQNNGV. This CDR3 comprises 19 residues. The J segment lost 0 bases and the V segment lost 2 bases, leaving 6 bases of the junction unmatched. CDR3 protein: CASSLLLGLAGGSTDTQYF. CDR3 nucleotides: TGTGCCAGCAGCTTACTTTTAGGACTAGCGGGAGGGAGCACAGATACGCAGTATTTT.

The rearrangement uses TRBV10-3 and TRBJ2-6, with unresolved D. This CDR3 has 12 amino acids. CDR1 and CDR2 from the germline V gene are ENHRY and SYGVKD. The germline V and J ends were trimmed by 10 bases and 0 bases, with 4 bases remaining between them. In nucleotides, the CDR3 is TGTGCCACGCGCTCTGGGGCCAACGTCCTGACTTTC. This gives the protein CATRSGANVLTF.

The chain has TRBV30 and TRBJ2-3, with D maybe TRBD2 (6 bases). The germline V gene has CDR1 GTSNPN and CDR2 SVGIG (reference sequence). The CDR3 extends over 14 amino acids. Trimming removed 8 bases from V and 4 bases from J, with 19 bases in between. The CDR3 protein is CALIRRGSSDTQYF. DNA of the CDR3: TGTGCCCTCATACGGAGGGGCAGCTCAGATACGCAGTATTTT.

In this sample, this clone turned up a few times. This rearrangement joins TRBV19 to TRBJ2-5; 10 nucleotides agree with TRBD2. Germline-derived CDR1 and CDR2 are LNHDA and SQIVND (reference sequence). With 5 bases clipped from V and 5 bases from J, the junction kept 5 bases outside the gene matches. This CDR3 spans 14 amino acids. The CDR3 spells CASSSGTSVETQYF. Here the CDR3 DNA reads TGTGCCAGTAGTTCCGGGACTAGCGTTGAGACCCAGTACTTC.

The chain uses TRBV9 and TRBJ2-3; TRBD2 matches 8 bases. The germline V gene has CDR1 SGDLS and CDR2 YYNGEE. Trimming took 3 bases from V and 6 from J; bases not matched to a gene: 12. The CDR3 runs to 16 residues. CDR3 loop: CASSAGGAGRSDTQYF. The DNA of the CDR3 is TGTGCCAGCAGCGCCGGGGGGGCAGGGCGGTCGGATACGCAGTATTTT.

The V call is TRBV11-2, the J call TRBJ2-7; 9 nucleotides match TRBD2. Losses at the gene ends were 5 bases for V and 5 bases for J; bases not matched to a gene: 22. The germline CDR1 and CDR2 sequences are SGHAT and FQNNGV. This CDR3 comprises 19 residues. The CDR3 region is CASSRGTSSIPRAGNEQYF. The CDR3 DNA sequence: TGTGCCAGCAGCCGCGGGACTAGCTCAATTCCGAGGGCAGGCAACGAGCAGTACTTC.

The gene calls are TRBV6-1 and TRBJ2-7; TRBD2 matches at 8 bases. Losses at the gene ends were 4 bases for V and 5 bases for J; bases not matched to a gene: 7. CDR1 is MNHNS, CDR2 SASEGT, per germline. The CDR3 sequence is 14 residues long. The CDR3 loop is CASSAGRGADEQYF. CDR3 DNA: TGTGCCAGCAGTGCTGGGCGGGGGGCCGACGAGCAGTACTTC.

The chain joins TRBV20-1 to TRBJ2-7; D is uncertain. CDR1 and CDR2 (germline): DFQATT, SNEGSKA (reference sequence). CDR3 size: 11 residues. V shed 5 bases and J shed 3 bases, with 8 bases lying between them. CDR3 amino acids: CSASLNYEQYF. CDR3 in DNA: TGCAGTGCTTCCCTAAACTACGAGCAGTACTTC.

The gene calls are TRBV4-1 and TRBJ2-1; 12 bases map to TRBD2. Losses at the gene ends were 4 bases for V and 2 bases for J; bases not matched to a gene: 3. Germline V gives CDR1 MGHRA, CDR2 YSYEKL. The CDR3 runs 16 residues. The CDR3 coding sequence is TGCGCCAGCAGCCCCCGGACTAGCGGGGCCTACAATGAGCAGTTCTTC. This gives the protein CASSPRTSGAYNEQFF.

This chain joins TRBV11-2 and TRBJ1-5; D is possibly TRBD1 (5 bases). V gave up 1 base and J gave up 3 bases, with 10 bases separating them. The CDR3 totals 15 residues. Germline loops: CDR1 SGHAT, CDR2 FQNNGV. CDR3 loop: CASSLGGAPNQPQHF. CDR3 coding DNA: TGTGCCAGCAGCTTAGGTGGGGCCCCCAATCAGCCCCAGCATTTT.